This TCR beta chain was profiled in a study of T-cell memory formation after mild COVID-19. Using its own MiXCR run on the 5' RACE reads, TCRdb lists one record per CDR3 protein. Here the sample spans 85,000 to 130,000 distinct CDR3 sequences, 15% to 20% being singletons. The CDR3 has 14 amino acids. Unmatched junction bases numbered 9, after V lost 6 bases and J lost 6 bases. The germline V gene has CDR1 SGHVS and CDR2 FNYEAQ. Sequenced: PBMCs or a T cell subset sorted from them (not recorded which). The source of this sequence is an adult woman who had mild COVID-19 (a few samples of this study predate the infection). Cell type and time point are not known. The chain carries TRBV7-6 and TRBJ2-7; 9 nucleotides align to TRBD1. Here the CDR3 DNA reads TGTGCCAGCAGTCTAGCCCGGGACAGGGTCGAGCAGTACTTC. It encodes CASSLARDRVEQYF.